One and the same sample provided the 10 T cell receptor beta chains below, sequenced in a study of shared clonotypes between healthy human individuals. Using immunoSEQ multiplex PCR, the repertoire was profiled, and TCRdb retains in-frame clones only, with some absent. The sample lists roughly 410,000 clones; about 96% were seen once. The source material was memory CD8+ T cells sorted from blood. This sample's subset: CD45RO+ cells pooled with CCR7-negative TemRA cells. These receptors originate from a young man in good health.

The CDR3 region is CASSLQGPYQPQHF. The CDR3 bases are TGTGCCAGCAGTCTCCAGGGGCCCTATCAGCCCCAGCATTTT. The chain uses TRBV5-8 and TRBJ1-5, with D perhaps TRBD1 (6 bases). The germline gives CDR1 SGHTS, CDR2 YDEGEE. Trimming removed 5 bases at V and 5 bases at J, with 14 bases between. The CDR3 loop spans 14 amino acids. Looking up the rest from reference TRBV5-8 and TRBJ1-5 gives the full variable domain: EAGVTQSPTHLIKTRGQQATLRCSPISGHTSVYWYQQALGLGLQFLLWYDEGEERNRGNFPPRFSGRQFPNYSSELNVNALELEDSALYLCASSLQGPYQPQHFGDGTRLSIL.

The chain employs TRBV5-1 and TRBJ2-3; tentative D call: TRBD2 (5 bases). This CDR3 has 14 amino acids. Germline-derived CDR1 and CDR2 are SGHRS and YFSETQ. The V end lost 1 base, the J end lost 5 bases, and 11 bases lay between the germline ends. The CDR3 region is CASSLLGVQDTQYF. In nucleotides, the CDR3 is TGCGCCAGCAGCTTGTTGGGAGTGCAAGATACGCAGTATTTT.

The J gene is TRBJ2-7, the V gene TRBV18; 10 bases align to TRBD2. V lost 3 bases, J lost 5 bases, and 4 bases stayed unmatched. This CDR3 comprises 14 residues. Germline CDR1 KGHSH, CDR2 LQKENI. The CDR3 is CASSPGTSENEQYF. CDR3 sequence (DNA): TGTGCCAGCTCACCGGGGACTAGCGAAAACGAGCAGTACTTC.

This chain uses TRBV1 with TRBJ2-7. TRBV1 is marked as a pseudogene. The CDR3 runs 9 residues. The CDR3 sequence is CTGSYEQYF. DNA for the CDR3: TGCACCGGGTCCTACGAGCAGTACTTC.

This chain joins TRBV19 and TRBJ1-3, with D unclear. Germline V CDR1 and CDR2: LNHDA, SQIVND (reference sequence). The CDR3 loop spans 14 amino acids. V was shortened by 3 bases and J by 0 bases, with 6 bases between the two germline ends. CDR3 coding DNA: TGTGCCAGTAGTATCTACTTCTCTGGAAACACCATATATTTT. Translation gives CASSIYFSGNTIYF.

The CDR3 coding sequence is TGTGCTAGTGGTAGTAGCGGGAGGTACAATGAGCAGTTCTTC. It specifies CASGSSGRYNEQFF. V gene TRBV12-5 combines with J gene TRBJ2-1; 10 bases line up with TRBD2. Germline assignment: CDR1 LGHNT and CDR2 FRNRAP. Unmatched junction bases numbered 2, after V lost 5 bases and J lost 4 bases. The CDR3 runs to 14 residues. The complete variable domain, with remaining parts taken from reference TRBV12-5 and TRBJ2-1, reads DARVTQTPRHKVTEMGQEVTMRCQPILGHNTVFWYRQTMMQGLELLAYFRNRAPLDDSGMPKDRFSAEMPDATLATLKIQPSEPRDSAVYFCASGSSGRYNEQFFGPGTRLTVL.

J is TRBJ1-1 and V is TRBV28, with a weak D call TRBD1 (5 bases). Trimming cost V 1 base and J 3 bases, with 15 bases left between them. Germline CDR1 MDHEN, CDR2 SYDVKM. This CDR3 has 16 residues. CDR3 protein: CASSLFLLGADTEAFF. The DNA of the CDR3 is TGTGCCAGCAGTTTATTCCTTCTAGGGGCTGACACTGAAGCTTTCTTT.

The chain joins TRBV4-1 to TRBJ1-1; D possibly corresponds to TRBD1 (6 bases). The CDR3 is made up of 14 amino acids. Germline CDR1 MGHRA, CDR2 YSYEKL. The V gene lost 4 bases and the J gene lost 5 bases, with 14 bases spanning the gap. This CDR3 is CASSPHRVGTEAFF. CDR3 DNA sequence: TGCGCCAGCAGCCCCCACAGGGTCGGGACTGAAGCTTTCTTT.

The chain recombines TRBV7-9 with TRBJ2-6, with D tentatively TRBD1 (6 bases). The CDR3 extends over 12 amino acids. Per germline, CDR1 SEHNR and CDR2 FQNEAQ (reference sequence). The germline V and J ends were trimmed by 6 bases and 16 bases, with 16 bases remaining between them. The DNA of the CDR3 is TGTGCCAGCAGAGCTGAGGGACAAGTTCTGACTTTC. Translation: CASRAEGQVLTF.

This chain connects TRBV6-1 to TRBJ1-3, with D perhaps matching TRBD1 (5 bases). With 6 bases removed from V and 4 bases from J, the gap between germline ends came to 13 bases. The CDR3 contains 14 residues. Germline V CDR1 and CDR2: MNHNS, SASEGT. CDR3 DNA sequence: TGTGCCAGCAGGGCATCAGGGTACGGAAACACCATATATTTT. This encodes CASRASGYGNTIYF.